This is a list of T cell receptor beta chains from one sample in a study of T cell repertoires in cytomegalovirus infection. Using its own MiXCR run on the reads, TCRdb lists one record per CDR3 protein. The sample holds roughly 990,000 distinct CDR3 sequences, around 29% seen once. Antigens of these TCRs are unknown. Sequences were derived from cultured CD8+ T cells from PBMCs, sampled from culture after CMV antigen stimulation. These receptors all stem from a human donor in good health (CMV status not recorded). Some clones in this sample may be carry-over from other donors' samples. Both conserved end residues are part of each CDR3.

V gene,CDR3 protein
TRBV27,CASSKRPYNSPLHF
TRBV20-1,CSARDPGGVSKNIQYF
TRBV2,CARDKSTGELFF
TRBV7-6,CASSPNYGGSGNTIYF
TRBV5-1,CASSLDPRGFGYGYTF
TRBV4-1,CASSQDLRGQTAEFF
TRBV12-3/TRBV12-4,CASRPGGWGDQPQHF
TRBV6-2/TRBV6-3,CASGWEETQYF
TRBV9,CASSGSGGAGVAPDTQYF
TRBV14,CASSQAPSGDGTDTQYF
TRBV7-9,CASSREGATNQPQHF
TRBV7-6,CASSLRGGGGPEQFF
TRBV5-4,CASSLAGVLAGGADTQYF
TRBV19,CASSILTTGPYEQYF
TRBV4-2,CASSQDLGLNEKRDF
TRBV2,CASSDRQGTNTEAFF
TRBV27,CASSSLMTGRLVGEQYF
TRBV7-8,CASSGGGTAGEQYF
TRBV24-1,CATQFTDTQYF
TRBV12-3/TRBV12-4,CASSGNANTGELFF
TRBV4-1,CASSQVTASGGGQFF
TRBV7-9,CASSSSTEMNTEAFF
TRBV27,CVSSWGTGFF
TRBV6-6,CASSTEGILGYTF
TRBV25-1,CASSDGQGRSRGEQYF
TRBV6-6,CASSYDRGGNTIYF
TRBV7-8,CASSWEQSSSYNEQFF
TRBV5-6,CASSLWTGTANTGELFF
TRBV20-1,CSARGDSSGANVLTF
TRBV29-1,CSVVGRGREGTGELFF
TRBV19,CASSIGKTMNTEAFF
TRBV7-2,CASSSLAGPTPIYEQYF
TRBV27,CASGGAYAFF
TRBV6-5,CASSSPGATQGDEQFF
TRBV27,CASSLSGQGPYEQYF
TRBV12-3/TRBV12-4,CASSSSLAKETQYF
TRBV20-1,CSARPTANYGYTF
TRBV7-2,CASSLGDVLRYGYTF
TRBV12-3/TRBV12-4,CASSVTATYEQYF
TRBV6-5,CASSYSRYEQYF
TRBV7-8,CASSTFGLTNEKLFF
TRBV6-5,CASSYGGLRYGYTF
TRBV7-9,CASSLVGARTGELFF
TRBV6-2/TRBV6-3,CASSEGGYNEQFF
TRBV6-1,CASRLGTGWDEQFF
TRBV7-6,CASSLVPIHTQYF
TRBV19,CASRKGVEAFF
TRBV7-9,CVSSPEWGTQYF
TRBV7-9,CASSWGLDQDPQYF
TRBV7-9,CASSLSRTGGDQPQHF
TRBV12-3/TRBV12-4,CASTLAGVAQPQHF
TRBV19,CASRDYDGQPYGSNQPQHF
TRBV7-9,CASSHGQGADYGYTF